Listed below are T cell receptor beta chains from one sample, sequenced in a study of blood T cell repertoires in COVID-19. Clones were sequenced by immunoSEQ multiplex PCR, and TCRdb holds only the in-frame ones, with some missing. The table includes 60,000 to 70,000 clones, less than 90% detected once. The sample was peripheral blood. Receptor source: a middle-aged man with active COVID-19. CDR3s include the opening cysteine and the closing phenylalanine or tryptophan. D genes are given only for firm matches. Not all rows give a size; the values are once, few, many and, for expanded clones, a class.

TRBV14	TRBD2	-	TRBJ2-1	TGTGCCAGCAGTTGGACTAGCGGGTTAGTCAGGGAGCAGTTCTTC	CASSWTSGLVREQFF
TRBV20-1	-	-	TRBJ2-5	TGCAGTGCTAGTAGACAGGGGGTCCTAGCGGGCCAAGAGACCCAGTACTTC	CSASRQGVLAGQETQYF
TRBV11-3	-	-	TRBJ2-3	TGTGCCAGCAGCACCCGCGGGATTGGCACAGATACGCAGTATTTT	CASSTRGIGTDTQYF
TRBV10-3	TRBD1	-	TRBJ2-5	TGTGCCATCAGTGAGGGGACAGGGGGTTGGGAGACCCAGTACTTC	CAISEGTGGWETQYF
TRBV6-5	TRBD1	-	TRBJ2-1	TGTGCCAGCAACCGGGACAGGGCCGTCGGTGAGCAGTTCTTC	CASNRDRAVGEQFF
TRBV24-1	-	-	TRBJ1-3	TGTGCCACCCGACCGGGGTCAGGAAACACCATATATTTT	CATRPGSGNTIYF
TRBV6-5	-	-	TRBJ1-1	TGTGCCAGCAGACGGGGGGACGGTGAAGCTTTCTTT	CASRRGDGEAFF
TRBV11-2	-	once	TRBJ2-7	TGTGCCAGCAGCCCTTGTACAACCCTCTGCGAGCAGTACTTC	CASSPCTTLCEQYF
TRBV7-9	TRBD2	-	TRBJ2-1	TGTGCCAGCAGCTTAGTTCTCCTTAGCGGGGGGGCGTGGAATGAGCAGTTCTTC	CASSLVLLSGGAWNEQFF
TRBV30	TRBD2	-	TRBJ2-1	TGTGCCTGGGCTAGCGGTACCTACAATGAGCAGTTCTTC	CAWASGTYNEQFF
TRBV29-1	TRBD1	-	TRBJ2-5	TGCAGCGTTGGAGGGACAGGTCAGGGGACCCAGTACTTC	CSVGGTGQGTQYF